This T cell receptor beta chain was sequenced during a study of cytomegalovirus exposure and HLA in healthy donors. Study-wide context: Tens of millions of unique TCRs from HLA-typed donors were held in an early release of data.

In germline, CDR1 is MDHEN, CDR2 SYDVKM. The CDR3 consists of 14 residues. The V and J ends lost 1 base and 5 bases respectively, with 11 bases between them. Overall study results and limits: TRBV6-2, TRBV6-3 and other indistinguishable V segments were excluded. Being productive about 90% or about 30% of the time was typical of most TCR beta V segments in an earlier analysis. Reportedly, diagnosis of cytomegalovirus status by the classifier showed high specificity and sensitivity.

The PCR made use of 60 Vbeta and 13 Jbeta primers. Method: immunoSEQ multiplex PCR; TCRdb's copy keeps in-frame clones and lacks some. The table shows 120,000 to 150,000 clones, with about 64% occurring only once. Remarks on this clone: Its antigen is unknown.

The source of this sequence is a man aged 60-69 years in good health and CMV-seronegative. Material for sequencing was PBMCs. V and J are TRBV28 and TRBJ2-5; a weak D match, TRBD2 (6 bases). In DNA form, the CDR3 reads TGTGCCAGCAGTTTATATACTAGCCGGGAGACCCAGTACTTC. It encodes CASSLYTSRETQYF.